The clone carrying this TCR beta chain was seen more than once but under ten times. The target antigen is unknown. The source of the sample is a study of shared clonotypes between healthy human individuals. Study-level background: CD4 naive and CD4 memory each took three plates per donor, while CD8 naive took two and CD8 memory one. Study observations and caveats: It was anticipated that sequencing depth would influence how many clonotypes donors shared. Estimated richness was generally greater in naive than memory subsets.

This table comes from immunoSEQ multiplex PCR, and its TCRdb copy is limited to in-frame clones, with some not included. The sample lists around 700,000 clones, around four fifths occurring once. The specimen was memory CD4+ T cells sorted from blood. The subset here: CD45RA-negative fraction. The TCR originated in a woman aged 25-40 years in good health.

The CDR3 DNA reads TGCGCCAGCAGCCAGGAAGATGGGACTAGTCTAAATCTTGGGGACAATGAGCAGTTCTTC. Translation: CASSQEDGTSLNLGDNEQFF. The chain uses TRBV4-1 and TRBJ2-1; 8 positions match TRBD2. Trimming cost V 3 bases and J 5 bases; bases outside gene matches: 21. Germline-derived CDR1 and CDR2 are MGHRA and YSYEKL. This CDR3 spans 20 amino acids.